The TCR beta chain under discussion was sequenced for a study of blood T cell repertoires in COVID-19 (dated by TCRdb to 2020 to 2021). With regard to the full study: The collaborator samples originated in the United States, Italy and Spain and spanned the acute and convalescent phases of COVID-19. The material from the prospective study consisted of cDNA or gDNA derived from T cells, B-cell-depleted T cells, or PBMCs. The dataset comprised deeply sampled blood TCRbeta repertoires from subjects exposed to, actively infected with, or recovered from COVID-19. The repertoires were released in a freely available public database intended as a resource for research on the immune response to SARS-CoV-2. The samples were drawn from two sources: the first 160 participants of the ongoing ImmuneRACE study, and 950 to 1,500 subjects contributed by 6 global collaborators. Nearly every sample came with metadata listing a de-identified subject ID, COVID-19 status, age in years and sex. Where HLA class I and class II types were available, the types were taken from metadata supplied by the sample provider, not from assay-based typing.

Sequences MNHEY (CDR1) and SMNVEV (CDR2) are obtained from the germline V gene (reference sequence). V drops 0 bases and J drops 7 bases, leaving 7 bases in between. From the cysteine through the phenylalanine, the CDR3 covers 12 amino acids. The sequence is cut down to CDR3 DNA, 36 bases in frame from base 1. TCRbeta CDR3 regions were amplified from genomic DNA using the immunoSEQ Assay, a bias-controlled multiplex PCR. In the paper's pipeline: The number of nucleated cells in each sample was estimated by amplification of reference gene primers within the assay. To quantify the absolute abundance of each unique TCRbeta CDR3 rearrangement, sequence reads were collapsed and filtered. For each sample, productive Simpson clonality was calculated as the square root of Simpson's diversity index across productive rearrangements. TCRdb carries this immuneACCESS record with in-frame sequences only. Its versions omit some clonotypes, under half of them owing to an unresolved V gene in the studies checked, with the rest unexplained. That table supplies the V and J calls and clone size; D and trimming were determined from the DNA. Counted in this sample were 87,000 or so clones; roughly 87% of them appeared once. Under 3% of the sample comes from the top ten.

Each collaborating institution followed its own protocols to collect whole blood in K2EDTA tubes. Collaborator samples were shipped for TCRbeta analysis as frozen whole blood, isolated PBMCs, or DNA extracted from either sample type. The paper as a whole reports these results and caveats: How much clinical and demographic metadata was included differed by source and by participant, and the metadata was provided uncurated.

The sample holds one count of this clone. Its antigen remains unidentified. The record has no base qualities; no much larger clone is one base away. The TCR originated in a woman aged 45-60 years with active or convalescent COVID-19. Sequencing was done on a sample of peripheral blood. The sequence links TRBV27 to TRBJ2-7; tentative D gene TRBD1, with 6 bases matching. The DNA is TGTGCCAGCAGTTTATCAGGGGGTGAGCAGTACTTC. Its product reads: CASSLSGGEQYF.